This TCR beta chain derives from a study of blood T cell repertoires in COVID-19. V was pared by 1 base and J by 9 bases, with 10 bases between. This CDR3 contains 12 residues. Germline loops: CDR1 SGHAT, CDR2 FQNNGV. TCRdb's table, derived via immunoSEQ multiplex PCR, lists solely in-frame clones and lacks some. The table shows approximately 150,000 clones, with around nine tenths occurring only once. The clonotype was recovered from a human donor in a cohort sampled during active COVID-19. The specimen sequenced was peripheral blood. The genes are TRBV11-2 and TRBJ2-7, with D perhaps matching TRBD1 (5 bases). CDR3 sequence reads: CASSLVGDRQYF. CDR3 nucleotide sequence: TGTGCCAGCAGCTTAGTAGGGGATCGGCAGTACTTC. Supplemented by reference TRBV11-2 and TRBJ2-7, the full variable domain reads EAGVAQSPRYKIIEKRQSVAFWCNPISGHATLYWYQQILGQGPKLLIQFQNNGVVDDSQLPKDRFSAERLKGVDSTLKIQPAKLEDSAVYLCASSLVGDRQYFGPGTRLTVT.